The 22 T cell receptor beta chains presented below share a single source sample, sequenced in a study of lymphopenia after photon versus proton radiotherapy. The method was immunoSEQ multiplex PCR; TCRdb's version includes in-frame clones alone and lacks a portion of them. The sample lists approximately 22,000 clones; roughly four fifths were seen once. The source was peripheral blood, collected from a patient treated with proton-based radiotherapy. These receptors came from a woman between 65 and 79 years old with pancreatic cancer.

The genes are TRBV7-8 and TRBJ1-2; the D is unclear. Trimming removed 5 bases from V and 5 bases from J, with 12 bases in between. Germline CDR1 and CDR2: SGHVS and FQNEAQ. The CDR3 is made up of 13 amino acids. CDR3 protein: CASSPSGLYGYTF. DNA for the CDR3: TGTGCCAGCAGCCCCAGTGGCTTGTATGGCTACACCTTC.

The chain recombines TRBV7-9 with TRBJ2-7; weak D call: TRBD2 (5 bases). The V end was cut by 4 bases, the J end by 4 bases, with 11 bases between. CDR1 SEHNR and CDR2 FQNEAQ come from the germline V gene (reference sequence). The CDR3 sequence is 13 residues long. The CDR3 DNA sequence: TGTGCCAGCAGCTCAACGGGGAGATACGAGCAGTACTTC. Amino acid sequence: CASSSTGRYEQYF.

V and J are TRBV6-5 and TRBJ1-1, with 9 bases identical to TRBD1. The CDR3 covers 13 residues. CDR1 and CDR2 from the germline V gene are MNHEY and SVGAGI. With 9 bases clipped from V and 1 base from J, the junction kept 3 bases outside the gene matches. CDR3 amino acids: CASTGGSNTEAFF. Here the CDR3 DNA reads TGTGCCAGTACAGGGGGCTCGAACACTGAAGCTTTCTTT.

The chain links TRBV6-1 to TRBJ2-4; D possibly corresponds to TRBD1 (6 bases). The CDR3 has 14 residues. Trimming stripped 4 bases from V and 7 bases from J, with 14 bases between. Germline V gene sequence: CDR1 MNHNS, CDR2 SASEGT. CDR3 coding DNA: TGTGCCAGCAGTGTAGACAGGCTCTCCAACATTCAGTACTTC. This translates into CASSVDRLSNIQYF.

This rearrangement joins TRBV6-5 to TRBJ2-7; 10 bases map to TRBD2. The CDR3 has 15 residues. Trimming cost V 5 bases and J 2 bases; bases outside gene matches: 6. CDR1 is MNHEY and CDR2 is SVGAGI in the germline V gene. The CDR3 sequence is CASSPRGLAAYEQYF. CDR3 nucleotides: TGTGCCAGCAGTCCAAGAGGACTAGCGGCCTACGAGCAGTACTTC.

The CDR3 reads CASSLQGPLAGHTLRAQSYNEQFF. The CDR3 nucleotides are TGCGCCAGCAGCTTACAGGGCCCTTTAGCGGGACATACTCTCAGGGCCCAGTCCTACAATGAGCAGTTCTTC. V usage is TRBV5-1 and J usage is TRBJ2-1, with 8 bases aligning to TRBD2. J was trimmed by 1 base and V by 2 bases; bases with no gene match: 29. Germline V gives CDR1 SGHRS, CDR2 YFSETQ. This CDR3 contains 24 residues.

The rearrangement joins TRBV19 to TRBJ1-4; TRBD1 is a possible D gene (6 bases). The CDR3 contains 16 residues. Trimming took 4 bases from V and 0 from J, leaving 12 bases between them. Per the germline V gene, CDR1 is LNHDA and CDR2 is SQIVND (reference sequence). In DNA, the CDR3 is TGTGCCAGTAGTAGCGGGACACTTGCAACTAATGAAAAACTGTTTTTT. Protein sequence: CASSSGTLATNEKLFF.

V gene TRBV6-6 combines with J gene TRBJ1-3; 9 bases agree with TRBD1. This CDR3 comprises 16 residues. Germline-derived CDR1 and CDR2 are MNHNY and SVGAGI (reference sequence). J was trimmed by 0 bases and V by 4 bases; bases with no gene match: 4. The CDR3 DNA sequence: TGTGCCAGCAGTTGGACAGGGGCAAGCTCTGGAAACACCATATATTTT. Translating it yields CASSWTGASSGNTIYF.

The chain recombines TRBV29-1 with TRBJ1-1; D is perhaps TRBD1 (6 bases). CDR3 length: 13 amino acids. The germline gives CDR1 SQVTM, CDR2 ANQGSEA. V was shortened by 5 bases and J by 1 base, with 11 bases between the two germline ends. CDR3: CSVSLGGNTEAFF. For the CDR3, the DNA is TGCAGCGTTAGTTTAGGGGGGAACACTGAAGCTTTCTTT.

In its sample, this clone was seen a few times. The chain uses TRBV6-5 and TRBJ1-2; 8 bases map to TRBD1. With 7 bases clipped from V and 5 bases from J, the junction kept 12 bases outside the gene matches. Germline V gene lookup returns CDR1 MNHEY and CDR2 SVGAGI. This CDR3 is built from 15 residues. The CDR3 DNA reads TGTGCCAGCACCGCGAGTCCGGGACAGGTTTATGGCTACACCTTC. Translated: CASTASPGQVYGYTF.

V usage is TRBV21-1 and J usage is TRBJ2-5; the table's TRBD1 call for D was not verified on the DNA. Matching the DNA end better, TRBJ2-7 makes the J call doubtful. TRBV21-1 is termed a pseudogene. The CDR3 is 15 residues long. CDR3 DNA: TGTGCCAGCAGCAAAGTGGGGCGGACATCTTACGAGCAGTACTTC. Amino acid sequence: CASSKVGRTSYEQYF.

The CDR3 spells CASSPPGGGQTLGSGNTIYF. CDR3 DNA sequence: TGTGCCAGCAGCCCTCCAGGGGGCGGTCAAACTCTGGGATCTGGAAACACCATATATTTT. The chain joins TRBV28 to TRBJ1-3; 8 bases agree with TRBD1. The germline CDR1 and CDR2 sequences are MDHEN and SYDVKM. V shed 6 bases, J shed 1 base, and the junction held 20 bases outside the gene matches. This CDR3 comprises 20 residues.

This rearrangement joins TRBV7-2 to TRBJ2-1, with D possibly being TRBD2 (6 bases). V lost 4 bases to trimming and J lost 6 bases, with 16 bases between them. CDR3 size: 15 residues. Germline-derived CDR1 and CDR2 are SGHTA and FQGNSA. CDR3 bases: TGTGCCAGCAGCTCGAGGGCAGCGGGTCGCAATGAGCAGTTCTTC. Protein: CASSSRAAGRNEQFF.

The chain employs TRBV21-1 and TRBJ2-3; TRBD2 was called by the table and not checked on the DNA. TRBV21-1 is deemed a pseudogene. The CDR3 loop spans 17 amino acids. The CDR3 bases are TGTGCCAGCAGCAAAAAGCGGGCCGGGCCTAGCACAGATACGCAGTATTTT. Translation: CASSKKRAGPSTDTQYF.

This clone was observed a few times. The rearrangement links TRBV29-1 to TRBJ2-5; TRBD1 is a possible D gene (6 bases). Trimming took off 8 bases at V and 5 bases at J, with 18 bases between the two ends. The length of the CDR3 is 13 residues. Germline V lookup: CDR1 SQVTM, CDR2 ANQGSEA. The CDR3 loop reads CSTKSPGAETQYF. The CDR3 DNA reads as TGCAGCACAAAAAGCCCAGGGGCCGAGACCCAGTACTTC.

V is TRBV18 and J is TRBJ2-2, with TRBD1 identical over 10 bases. Looked up from germline, CDR1 is KGHSH and CDR2 is LQKENI. The CDR3 consists of 17 residues. V lost 3 bases and J lost 0; bases outside the gene matches: 4. Here the CDR3 DNA reads TGTGCCAGCTCACCTCCGGGACAGGGGACGAACACCGGGGAGCTGTTTTTT. As protein: CASSPPGQGTNTGELFF.

This clone was counted a single time. The V gene is TRBV28, the J gene TRBJ1-4; D ambiguous. V was shortened by 4 bases and J by 8 bases, with 11 bases between the two germline ends. Per the germline V gene, CDR1 is MDHEN and CDR2 is SYDVKM. The length of the CDR3 is 13 residues. CDR3 sequence reads: CASSYTSVEKLFF. CDR3 bases: TGTGCCAGCAGTTATACCTCGGTGGAAAAACTGTTTTTT.

This chain uses TRBV6-1 with TRBJ2-7; D unclear. The CDR3 sequence is 13 residues long. Trimming pared 2 bases from V and 6 bases from J, leaving 11 bases between. Germline lookup yields CDR1 MNHNS and CDR2 SASEGT. The CDR3 sequence is CASSESIRGEQYF. The CDR3 nucleotides are TGTGCCAGCAGTGAAAGTATCCGTGGCGAGCAGTACTTC.

V gene TRBV4-3 combines with J gene TRBJ2-5; no clear D gene. Germline loops: CDR1 LGHNA, CDR2 YSLEER. V was cut by 1 base and J by 2 bases, with 8 bases left in between. The CDR3 sequence is 14 residues long. CDR3 sequence reads: CASSQGPSQETQYF. In DNA, the CDR3 is TGCGCCAGCAGCCAAGGACCATCGCAAGAGACCCAGTACTTC.

This sequence joins TRBV11-3 and TRBJ2-7, with TRBD1 as a possible D gene (6 bases). The germline CDR1 and CDR2 sequences are SGHNT and YENEEA. This CDR3 is 15 amino acids long. V lost 5 bases and J lost 4, with 18 bases in between. The DNA of the CDR3 is TGTGCCAGCAGCCCAGGGGCCAGGGGTGAATACGAGCAGTACTTC. Amino acids: CASSPGARGEYEQYF.

The gene calls are TRBV5-1 and TRBJ1-4, with D perhaps matching TRBD1 (5 bases). V was pared by 0 bases and J by 4 bases, with 10 bases between. The CDR3 length is 15 residues. Looked up from germline, CDR1 is SGHRS and CDR2 is YFSETQ. CDR3: CASSLDPGVNEKLFF. The DNA for the CDR3 is TGCGCCAGCAGCTTGGATCCGGGGGTTAATGAAAAACTGTTTTTT.

This chain joins TRBV5-1 and TRBJ1-5; 8 positions match TRBD1. Germline V lookup: CDR1 SGHRS, CDR2 YFSETQ. The CDR3 runs to 14 residues. The V segment lost 3 bases and the J segment 4 bases; nucleotides outside the gene matches: 3. The CDR3 sequence is CASSSGQENQPQHF. The CDR3 DNA is TGCGCCAGCAGCTCGGGACAGGAAAATCAGCCCCAGCATTTT.